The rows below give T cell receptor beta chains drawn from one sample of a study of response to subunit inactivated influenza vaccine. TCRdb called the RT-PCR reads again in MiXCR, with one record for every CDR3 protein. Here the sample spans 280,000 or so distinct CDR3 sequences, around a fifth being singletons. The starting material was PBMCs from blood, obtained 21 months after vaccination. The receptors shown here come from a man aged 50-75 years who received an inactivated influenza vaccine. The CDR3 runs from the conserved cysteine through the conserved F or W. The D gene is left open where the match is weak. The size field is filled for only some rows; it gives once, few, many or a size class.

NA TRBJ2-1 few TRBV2 CASKLGEDYGGFF TGTGCCAGCAAGCTGGGGGAGGATTATGGAGGGTTCTTC
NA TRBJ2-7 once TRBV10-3 CAISVRGKNEQYF TGTGCCATCAGTGTTCGAGGGAAGAACGAGCAGTACTTC
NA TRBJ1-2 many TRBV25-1 CASSDLIQGFGGYTF TGTGCCAGCAGTGACCTAATCCAGGGGTTTGGTGGCTACACCTTC
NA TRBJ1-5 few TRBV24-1 CATSDLTGFQPQHF TGTGCCACCAGTGACCTAACAGGGTTTCAGCCCCAGCATTTT
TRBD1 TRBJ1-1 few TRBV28 CASSQTPFIPGQVNTEAFF TGTGCCAGCAGTCAAACTCCTTTTATACCGGGACAGGTGAACACTGAAGCTTTCTTT
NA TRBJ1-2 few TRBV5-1 CASSPNREGYTF TGCGCCAGCAGCCCCAACAGGGAGGGCTACACCTTC
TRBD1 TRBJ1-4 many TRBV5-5 CASSADRVLFF TGTGCCAGCAGCGCGGACAGGGTCCTGTTTTTT
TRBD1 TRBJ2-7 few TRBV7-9 CASSLVEGGMGEQYF TGTGCCAGCAGCTTAGTGGAAGGGGGCATGGGCGAGCAGTACTTC
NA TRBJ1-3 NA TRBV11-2 CASSPGLRLHF TGTGCCAGCAGCCCAGGGCTTCGGCTGCATTTT
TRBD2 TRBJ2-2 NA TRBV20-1 CSASGTSGRRGTGELFF TGCAGTGCTTCCGGGACTAGCGGGAGGAGGGGAACCGGGGAGCTGTTTTTT
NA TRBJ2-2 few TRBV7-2 CASSLDGGLNTGELFF TGTGCCAGCAGCTTAGACGGGGGACTGAACACCGGGGAGCTGTTTTTT
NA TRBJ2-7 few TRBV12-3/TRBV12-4 CASSQSQISYEQYF TGTGCCAGCAGTCAAAGCCAGATCTCCTACGAGCAGTACTTC
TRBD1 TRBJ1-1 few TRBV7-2 CASSLDQGAREVFF TGTGCCAGCAGCTTAGATCAGGGGGCCCGGGAGGTTTTCTTT
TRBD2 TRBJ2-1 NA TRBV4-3 CASSQEAGRLRNEQFF TGCGCCAGCAGCCAGGAAGCGGGGAGGCTCCGGAATGAGCAGTTCTTC
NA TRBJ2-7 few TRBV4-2 CASSPRAGSYEQYF TGTGCCAGCAGCCCACGGGCAGGGTCCTACGAGCAGTACTTC
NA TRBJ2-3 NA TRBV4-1 CASSQDRQGPEYF TGCGCCAGCAGCCAAGATCGGCAGGGCCCGGAGTATTTT
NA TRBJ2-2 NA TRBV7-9 CASSLGIAGELFF TGTGCCAGCAGCTTAGGGATAGCCGGGGAGCTGTTTTTT
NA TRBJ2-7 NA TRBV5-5 CASSPDPGRIYEQYF TGTGCCAGCAGCCCGGACCCAGGGCGTATCTACGAGCAGTACTTC
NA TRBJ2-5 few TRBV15 CATSRDYPLATQETQYF TGTGCCACCAGCAGAGATTACCCCCTAGCGACCCAAGAGACCCAGTACTTC
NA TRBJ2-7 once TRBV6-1 CASSKQRRFYEQYF TGTGCCAGCAGCAAACAGAGGCGGTTCTACGAGCAGTACTTC
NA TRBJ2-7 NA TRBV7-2 CASRRRHLSSYEQYF TGTGCCAGCAGACGCAGACATTTGAGCTCCTACGAGCAGTACTTC
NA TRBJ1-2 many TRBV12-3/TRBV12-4 CASSLPGNYGYTF TGTGCCAGCAGTTTACCCGGGAACTATGGCTACACCTTC
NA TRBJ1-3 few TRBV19 CASSPSGSYLSGNTIYF TGTGCCAGTAGTCCCTCCGGGTCGTACCTCTCTGGAAACACCATATATTTT
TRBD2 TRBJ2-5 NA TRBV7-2 CASSPQAGQETQYF TGTGCCAGCAGCCCGCAAGCGGGGCAAGAGACCCAGTACTTC
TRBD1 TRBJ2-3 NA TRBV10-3 CAISDVGEGTADTQYF TGTGCCATCAGTGACGTCGGCGAGGGGACAGCAGATACGCAGTATTTT
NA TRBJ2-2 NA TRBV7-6 CATNPAGRVTGELFF TGTGCCACCAACCCGGCAGGGCGAGTCACCGGGGAGCTGTTTTTT
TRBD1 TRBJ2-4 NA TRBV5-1 CASSLEGAVKNIQYF TGCGCCAGCAGCTTGGAGGGGGCGGTCAAAAACATTCAGTACTTC